In this sample, the clone carrying this T cell receptor beta chain turned up a few times. Its antigen remains unknown. The sample comes from a study of beta chain features in type 1 diabetes. Whole-study results and caveats: The question of HLA type influencing TCRB rearrangement was one that remained unresolved here. Compared to healthy donors, patients appeared to have naive, central memory and Treg TCRB repertoires that were more alike.

The entirety of the isolated RNA underwent reverse transcription, so expressed TCRB transcripts were sequenced. Profiled with immunoSEQ multiplex PCR; TCRdb holds only in-frame clones, not every one. Of about 360,000 clones in the sample, around 12% were seen once. Post-sort purity exceeded 98% for all sorted populations. The source is a man between 18 and 35 years old in good health. Sample: naive CD4+ T cells from blood.

CDR3 region: CASSGTDPPQHF. For the CDR3, the DNA is TGTGCCAGCTCGGGAACGGATCCGCCCCAGCATTTT. The rearrangement links TRBV7-9 to TRBJ1-5; no reliable D call. The germline CDR1 and CDR2 sequences are SEHNR and FQNEAQ (reference sequence). V lost 8 bases and J 9 bases, leaving 14 bases between the germline ends. The CDR3 runs 12 residues.